These T cell receptor beta chains were read from a single sample in a study of lymphopenia after photon versus proton radiotherapy. Sequencing used immunoSEQ multiplex PCR; TCRdb keeps in-frame clones, though not all of them. Of about 37,000 clones in the sample, roughly 84% were seen once. This sample comprised peripheral blood, obtained from a patient treated with photon-based radiotherapy. Receptor source: a man aged 50-59 years with gastric cancer. Each CDR3 is given with its conserved first and last residue. The D gene is left open where the match is weak. Expanded clones get a size class; other rows say once, few or many, or leave the size out.

d_gene: TRBD2
abundance: -
v_gene: TRBV7-9
j_gene: TRBJ2-1
len: 17
CDR3nt: TGTGCCAGCAGCTCCCGGCCGGGGGGAGTTGCGTTCAATGAGCAGTTCTTC
CDR3aa: CASSSRPGGVAFNEQFF

d_gene: TRBD2
abundance: -
v_gene: TRBV6-1
j_gene: TRBJ2-1
len: 15
CDR3nt: TGTGCCAGCAGTGAAGGTGGGACTAGCGGACGAGAGCAGTTCTTC
CDR3aa: CASSEGGTSGREQFF

d_gene: TRBD2
abundance: -
v_gene: TRBV5-4
j_gene: TRBJ2-7
len: 15
CDR3nt: TGTGCCAGCAGCTTGGCTAGCGGGAAAACCTACGAGCAGTACTTC
CDR3aa: CASSLASGKTYEQYF

d_gene: TRBD1
abundance: -
v_gene: TRBV9
j_gene: TRBJ2-7
len: 15
CDR3nt: TGTGCCAGCAGCGCGAGGGACAGGGGGATCGGCGAGCAGTACTTC
CDR3aa: CASSARDRGIGEQYF

d_gene: TRBD2
abundance: -
v_gene: TRBV4-2
j_gene: TRBJ2-7
len: 15
CDR3nt: TGTGCCAGCAGCCAGGGACTAGCGGGACAAAACGAGCAGTACTTC
CDR3aa: CASSQGLAGQNEQYF

d_gene: -
abundance: -
v_gene: TRBV5-1
j_gene: TRBJ2-1
len: 12
CDR3nt: TGCGCCAGCTTGGGGTGGGGGGACGAGCAGTTCTTC
CDR3aa: CASLGWGDEQFF

d_gene: -
abundance: -
v_gene: TRBV14
j_gene: TRBJ1-1
len: 13
CDR3nt: TGTGCCAGCAGCCAAGTGGCCGTTACGGAAGCTTTCTTT
CDR3aa: CASSQVAVTEAFF

d_gene: TRBD1
abundance: -
v_gene: TRBV19
j_gene: TRBJ1-2
len: 15
CDR3nt: TGTGCCAGTAGTATGATGGACAGGGACGCCTATGGCTACACCTTC
CDR3aa: CASSMMDRDAYGYTF

d_gene: -
abundance: -
v_gene: TRBV5-8
j_gene: TRBJ2-7
len: 13
CDR3nt: TGTGCCAGCAGCTTAACAGGGATCTACGAGCAGTACTTC
CDR3aa: CASSLTGIYEQYF

d_gene: TRBD2
abundance: once
v_gene: TRBV7-2
j_gene: TRBJ2-1
len: 15
CDR3nt: TGTGCCAGCAGCTTACTAGCGGGAGTTTATAATGAGCAGTTCTTC
CDR3aa: CASSLLAGVYNEQFF

d_gene: -
abundance: once
v_gene: TRBV19
j_gene: TRBJ2-7
len: 15
CDR3nt: TGTGCCAGTAGTTTAGCTTCCGGGACAATCTACGAGCAGTACTTC
CDR3aa: CASSLASGTIYEQYF

d_gene: -
abundance: -
v_gene: TRBV7-9
j_gene: TRBJ2-2
len: 14
CDR3nt: TGTGCCAGCAGCTACCCCGGGGTCACCGGGGAGCTGTTTTTT
CDR3aa: CASSYPGVTGELFF

d_gene: -
abundance: -
v_gene: TRBV6-4
j_gene: TRBJ2-3
len: 15
CDR3nt: TGTGCCAGCAGTGAGGTACCAGGGAGGACAGATACGCAGTATTTT
CDR3aa: CASSEVPGRTDTQYF

d_gene: -
abundance: -
v_gene: TRBV7-9
j_gene: TRBJ2-7
len: 13
CDR3nt: TGTGCCAGCAGCGCATTTGGGACGGACGAGCAGTACTTC
CDR3aa: CASSAFGTDEQYF

d_gene: TRBD2
abundance: -
v_gene: TRBV2
j_gene: TRBJ2-1
len: 16
CDR3nt: TGTGCCAGCAGTGTTAGCGGGACCTCAAATTTCAATGAGCAGTTCTTC
CDR3aa: CASSVSGTSNFNEQFF

d_gene: -
abundance: -
v_gene: TRBV18
j_gene: TRBJ2-2
len: 16
CDR3nt: TGTGCCAGCTCACCGTCAGGCGTCGGGAACACCGGGGAGCTGTTTTTT
CDR3aa: CASSPSGVGNTGELFF

d_gene: -
abundance: -
v_gene: TRBV29-1
j_gene: TRBJ2-3
len: 12
CDR3nt: TGCAGCGCACACAGGGGCACAGATACGCAGTATTTT
CDR3aa: CSAHRGTDTQYF

d_gene: TRBD1
abundance: -
v_gene: TRBV14
j_gene: TRBJ2-1
len: 18
CDR3nt: TGTGCCAGCAGCCAAGTGAATTTCCGGGACAGGGCGTCCAATGAGCAGTTCTTC
CDR3aa: CASSQVNFRDRASNEQFF

d_gene: -
abundance: -
v_gene: TRBV14
j_gene: TRBJ1-2
len: 14
CDR3nt: TGTGCCAGCAGCCCCGATCATTATTACTATGGCTACACCTTC
CDR3aa: CASSPDHYYYGYTF

d_gene: TRBD1
abundance: -
v_gene: TRBV28
j_gene: TRBJ1-1
len: 14
CDR3nt: TGTGCCAGCAGGCCGGACAGGTTGAACACTGAAGCTTTCTTT
CDR3aa: CASRPDRLNTEAFF

d_gene: TRBD1
abundance: few
v_gene: TRBV6-6
j_gene: TRBJ2-2
len: 13
CDR3nt: TGTGCCAGCAGCCGACAGGGCACCGGGGAGCTGTTTTTT
CDR3aa: CASSRQGTGELFF

d_gene: TRBD2
abundance: -
v_gene: TRBV7-3
j_gene: TRBJ2-1
len: 16
CDR3nt: TGTGCCAGCAGCTTAATAGCGGGAAACACCTACAATGAGCAGTTCTTC
CDR3aa: CASSLIAGNTYNEQFF

d_gene: -
abundance: -
v_gene: TRBV5-1
j_gene: TRBJ2-7
len: 13
CDR3nt: TGCGCCAGCAGCTTAGACAACACCTACGAGCAGTACTTC
CDR3aa: CASSLDNTYEQYF

d_gene: TRBD1
abundance: -
v_gene: TRBV29-1
j_gene: TRBJ2-7
len: 12
CDR3nt: TGCAGCGCCCAGGGACAGACCTACGAGCAGTACTTC
CDR3aa: CSAQGQTYEQYF

d_gene: -
abundance: -
v_gene: TRBV19
j_gene: TRBJ1-1
len: 15
CDR3nt: TGTGCCAGTAGTCCCAGACAGCGGTTGACGGGTATAGATTTCTTT
CDR3aa: CASSPRQRLTGIDFF

d_gene: -
abundance: -
v_gene: TRBV18
j_gene: TRBJ2-5
len: 15
CDR3nt: TGTGCCAGCTCACCAGCCGACAGCCGGTGGGAGACCCAGTACTTC
CDR3aa: CASSPADSRWETQYF

d_gene: TRBD1
abundance: -
v_gene: TRBV4-3
j_gene: TRBJ2-5
len: 15
CDR3nt: TGCGCCAGCAGCCAAGAGGGGACAGGGCAAGAGACCCAGTACTTC
CDR3aa: CASSQEGTGQETQYF

d_gene: -
abundance: -
v_gene: TRBV2
j_gene: TRBJ1-5
len: 14
CDR3nt: TGTGCCAGCCGGGCGGTTTATAGCAATCAGCCCCAGCATTTT
CDR3aa: CASRAVYSNQPQHF

d_gene: TRBD1
abundance: -
v_gene: TRBV14
j_gene: TRBJ1-2
len: 13
CDR3nt: TGTGCCAGCCAACGGGACAGGGGCTATGGCTACACCTTC
CDR3aa: CASQRDRGYGYTF

d_gene: TRBD2
abundance: -
v_gene: TRBV6-6
j_gene: TRBJ2-5
len: 16
CDR3nt: TGTGCCAGCAGTACCTCACTAGCGGGAGGGCGGGAGACCCAGTACTTC
CDR3aa: CASSTSLAGGRETQYF

d_gene: TRBD2
abundance: once
v_gene: TRBV19
j_gene: TRBJ2-7
len: 13
CDR3nt: TGTGCCAGTAGCCTCGGGGGGTCCTACGAGCAGTACTTC
CDR3aa: CASSLGGSYEQYF

d_gene: TRBD1
abundance: few
v_gene: TRBV4-1
j_gene: TRBJ1-5
len: 15
CDR3nt: TGCGCCAGCAGCCTCAGGACAGGGCTTAATCAGCCCCAGCATTTT
CDR3aa: CASSLRTGLNQPQHF

d_gene: -
abundance: -
v_gene: TRBV18
j_gene: TRBJ2-2
len: 15
CDR3nt: TGTGCCAGCTCGGTGTTGGCGACGAACACCGGGGAGCTGTTTTTT
CDR3aa: CASSVLATNTGELFF

d_gene: TRBD1
abundance: -
v_gene: TRBV7-9
j_gene: TRBJ2-7
len: 15
CDR3nt: TGTGCCAGCAGCACGGACAGGGGGCGCACCTACGAGCAGTACTTC
CDR3aa: CASSTDRGRTYEQYF

d_gene: -
abundance: -
v_gene: TRBV18
j_gene: TRBJ2-6
len: 16
CDR3nt: TGTGCCAGCTCACTAGGTGTGGACTCTGGGGCCAACGTCCTGACTTTC
CDR3aa: CASSLGVDSGANVLTF

d_gene: -
abundance: -
v_gene: TRBV4-1
j_gene: TRBJ2-5
len: 15
CDR3nt: TGCGCCAGCAGCCAAGGGTGGGCTGCCCAAGAGACCCAGTACTTC
CDR3aa: CASSQGWAAQETQYF

d_gene: TRBD1
abundance: -
v_gene: TRBV25-1
j_gene: TRBJ2-1
len: 14
CDR3nt: TGTGCCAGCAGAGGGACAGGGGGGACGCATGAGCAGTTCTTC
CDR3aa: CASRGTGGTHEQFF

d_gene: -
abundance: medium-sized
v_gene: TRBV6-5
j_gene: TRBJ2-7
len: 11
CDR3nt: TGTGCCAGCAGTACCCACCTCGAGCAGTACTTC
CDR3aa: CASSTHLEQYF

d_gene: TRBD1
abundance: few
v_gene: TRBV28
j_gene: TRBJ1-1
len: 13
CDR3nt: TGTGCCAGCAGTCCTGACAGGGTGAGAGAAGCTTTCTTT
CDR3aa: CASSPDRVREAFF

d_gene: -
abundance: -
v_gene: TRBV7-2
j_gene: TRBJ2-4
len: 14
CDR3nt: TGTGCCAGCAGCTATGGACTAGCCAAAAACATTCAGTACTTC
CDR3aa: CASSYGLAKNIQYF

d_gene: -
abundance: -
v_gene: TRBV19
j_gene: TRBJ1-3
len: 16
CDR3nt: TGTGCCAGTACCCCGGGCGGGGCCCTCTCTGGAAACACCATATATTTT
CDR3aa: CASTPGGALSGNTIYF

d_gene: -
abundance: -
v_gene: TRBV21-1
j_gene: TRBJ2-7
len: 13
CDR3nt: TGTGCCACCGGAGGTGGGAGGGGGCGAGAGCAGTACTTC
CDR3aa: CATGGGRGREQYF

d_gene: -
abundance: -
v_gene: TRBV7-9
j_gene: TRBJ2-1
len: 12
CDR3nt: TGTGCCAGCAGCTTAGTTTCGAATGAGCAGTTCTTC
CDR3aa: CASSLVSNEQFF

d_gene: -
abundance: -
v_gene: TRBV29-1
j_gene: TRBJ1-1
len: 13
CDR3nt: TGCAGCGCGGGGAGAGCTTTGAACACTGAAGCTTTCTTT
CDR3aa: CSAGRALNTEAFF

d_gene: TRBD2
abundance: -
v_gene: TRBV30
j_gene: TRBJ2-1
len: 14
CDR3nt: TGTGCCTGGAGTGTAGTCCGCCTGACTAGCGGGCTGTTCTTC
CDR3aa: CAWSVVRLTSGLFF

d_gene: -
abundance: -
v_gene: TRBV7-8
j_gene: TRBJ2-7
len: 14
CDR3nt: TGTGCCAGCAGCTTAGCGTTTTTAGGGAACGAGCAGTACTTC
CDR3aa: CASSLAFLGNEQYF

d_gene: -
abundance: -
v_gene: TRBV28
j_gene: TRBJ2-3
len: 16
CDR3nt: TGTGCCAGCAGTTTGAGGGGCGGAACTAACACAGATACGCAGTATTTT
CDR3aa: CASSLRGGTNTDTQYF

d_gene: -
abundance: -
v_gene: TRBV19
j_gene: TRBJ2-7
len: 15
CDR3nt: TGTGCCAGTAGTATGGATCCCGCTGCCTCCTACGAGCAGTACTTC
CDR3aa: CASSMDPAASYEQYF

d_gene: -
abundance: -
v_gene: TRBV29-1
j_gene: TRBJ2-5
len: 14
CDR3nt: TGCAGCGTACGGGACTCCGCGTACCAAGAGACCCAGTACTTC
CDR3aa: CSVRDSAYQETQYF

d_gene: -
abundance: -
v_gene: TRBV4-1
j_gene: TRBJ2-1
len: 16
CDR3nt: TGCGCCAGCAGCCAAGGTGGGACCGTCTCCTACAATGAGCAGTTCTTC
CDR3aa: CASSQGGTVSYNEQFF